The 29 T cell receptor beta chains given below trace back to one sample, sequenced in a study of cytomegalovirus exposure and HLA in healthy donors. The PCR made use of 60 Vbeta and 13 Jbeta primers. The assay was immunoSEQ multiplex PCR, and TCRdb's table has in-frame clones only and misses some. The sample holds about 150,000 clones, 77% seen once. Sequencing input: PBMCs. Every receptor here comes from a male donor in good health and CMV-seronegative.

CDR3 bases: TGTGCCAGCTCACCGGGCCTAGCGGGAGAGAGGCTCGTAGAGAAAACGCAGTATTTT. Translated, it gives CASSPGLAGERLVEKTQYF. This chain connects TRBV18 to TRBJ2-3; 10 positions agree with TRBD2. J gave up 9 bases and V 3 bases, and 21 bases lay outside the gene matches. This CDR3 contains 19 residues. CDR1 is KGHSH, CDR2 LQKENI, per germline.

The chain uses TRBV28 and TRBJ2-3; 10 bases align to TRBD2. Trimming cost V 7 bases and J 4 bases; bases outside gene matches: 17. The CDR3 is made up of 18 amino acids. CDR1 and CDR2 (germline): MDHEN, SYDVKM. The DNA of the CDR3 is TGTGCCAGCATTGGTGTAGGTCTAGCGGGAGTTCTGGCAGATACGCAGTATTTT. Protein sequence: CASIGVGLAGVLADTQYF. The entire variable domain, with the rest obtained from reference TRBV28 and TRBJ2-3, is as follows: DVKVTQSSRYLVKRTGEKVFLECVQDMDHENMFWYRQDPGLGLRLIYFSYDVKMKEKGDIPEGYSVSREKKERFSLILESASTNQTSMYLCASIGVGLAGVLADTQYFGPGTRLTVL.

V and J are TRBV5-1 and TRBJ2-5, with 7 bases matching TRBD1. The ends lost 4 bases at V and 5 bases at J; junction bases unmatched: 8. Per the germline V gene, CDR1 is SGHRS and CDR2 is YFSETQ. The CDR3 runs 14 residues. For the CDR3, the DNA is TGCGCCAGCAGCGCCCGGGACAGTTTTGAGACCCAGTACTTC. Its protein product is CASSARDSFETQYF.

This clone was recorded a few times. J is TRBJ1-2 and V is TRBV5-1; D gene ambiguous. Looked up from germline, CDR1 is SGHRS and CDR2 is YFSETQ. The CDR3 contains 16 residues. Trimming took 0 bases from V and 5 from J, leaving 17 bases between them. CDR3 in amino acids: CASSLGSRAGGYGYTF. CDR3 in DNA: TGCGCCAGCAGCTTGGGGTCTCGGGCAGGCGGGTATGGCTACACCTTC.

This clone was detected once. J is TRBJ2-3 and V is TRBV9, with 11 bases identical to TRBD2. V gave up 3 bases and J gave up 4 bases; unmatched junction bases: 7. Germline CDR1 is SGDLS and CDR2 is YYNGEE. The length of the CDR3 is 16 residues. CDR3 in DNA: TGTGCCAGCAGCGCGTCTACGGGACTAGCGGCAGATACGCAGTATTTT. Its translation is CASSASTGLAADTQYF.

This clone was picked up one time. This sequence joins TRBV27 and TRBJ1-4; 7 bases are a match to TRBD1. The CDR3 is 16 amino acids. Trimming removed 6 bases from V and 6 bases from J; junction bases left unmatched: 13. Germline CDR1 reads MNHEY; CDR2 reads SMNVEV (reference sequence). Written as DNA, the CDR3 is TGTGCCAGCAGAACCACCTACAGGGGTTATGATGAAAAACTGTTTTTT. Protein: CASRTTYRGYDEKLFF. The full variable domain, completed using reference TRBV27 and TRBJ1-4, is EAQVTQNPRYLITVTGKKLTVTCSQNMNHEYMSWYRQDPGLGLRQIYYSMNVEVTDKGDVPEGYKVSRKEKRNFPLILESPSPNQTSLYFCASRTTYRGYDEKLFFGSGTQLSVL.

The chain joins TRBV2 to TRBJ2-7; 9 nucleotides match TRBD1. The CDR3 runs 18 residues. Germline V gene sequence: CDR1 SNHLY, CDR2 FYNNEI. V trimming: 5 bases; J trimming: 3 bases; junction bases outside the gene matches: 17. CDR3 region: CASSIRDRAIHQGYEQYF. As DNA, the CDR3 is TGTGCCAGCAGTATCCGGGACAGGGCTATCCACCAAGGCTACGAGCAGTACTTC.

The gene calls are TRBV6-5 and TRBJ2-7; D may be TRBD2 (7 bases). Between the trimmed V and J ends, which lost 6 bases and 1 base, there was a span of 16 bases. The CDR3 sequence is 15 residues long. Per the germline V gene, CDR1 is MNHEY and CDR2 is SVGAGI. CDR3 residues: CASRREGGPSYEQYF. The DNA of the CDR3 is TGTGCCAGCAGGAGGGAGGGGGGCCCTTCCTACGAGCAGTACTTC.

The rearrangement joins TRBV15 to TRBJ1-3, with 10 bases fitting TRBD1. This CDR3 is 17 amino acids long. V lost 2 bases to trimming and J lost 3 bases; unmatched junction nucleotides: 7. CDR1 is LNHNV and CDR2 is YYDKDF in the germline V gene (reference sequence). This CDR3 reads CATSRYSGQGNGNTIYF. Written as DNA, the CDR3 is TGTGCCACCAGCAGATATTCGGGACAGGGGAATGGAAACACCATATATTTT.

The chain recombines TRBV5-6 with TRBJ2-2; D is ambiguous. CDR3 length: 12 amino acids. V lost 4 bases to trimming and J lost 7 bases, with 8 bases between them. Germline loops: CDR1 SGHDT, CDR2 YYEEEE. CDR3: CASSPSYGELFF. In nucleotides, the CDR3 is TGTGCCAGCAGCCCGAGTTACGGGGAGCTGTTTTTT.

J is TRBJ2-1 and V is TRBV5-1; tentatively, D is TRBD2 (6 bases). CDR3 length: 15 amino acids. Per germline, CDR1 SGHRS and CDR2 YFSETQ. V was cut by 3 bases and J by 0 bases, with 10 bases left in between. This CDR3 is CASSSDGSSYNEQFF. The CDR3 DNA is TGCGCCAGCAGCTCGGACGGGAGCTCCTACAATGAGCAGTTCTTC.

CDR3 amino acids: CASSLEAGTGTYEQYF. As DNA, the CDR3 is TGTGCCAGCAGCTTGGAGGCAGGGACAGGTACCTACGAGCAGTACTTC. The V call is TRBV5-6, the J call TRBJ2-5; 8 bases map to TRBD1. The assigned J gene may be wrong: the sequence end matches TRBJ2-7 better. CDR1 is SGHDT, CDR2 YYEEEE, per germline. CDR3 size: 16 residues.

V is TRBV18 and J is TRBJ1-2; weak D call: TRBD1 (5 bases). The V end lost 2 bases, the J end lost 8 bases, and 12 bases lay between the germline ends. CDR1 and CDR2 from the germline V gene are KGHSH and LQKENI. The CDR3 has 13 amino acids. CDR3 nucleotides: TGTGCCAGCTCACCAGATCTGGGGCTCGGCTACACCTTC. Its translation: CASSPDLGLGYTF.

The chain employs TRBV6-6 and TRBJ2-7; 11 bases agree with TRBD1. With 2 bases clipped from V and 3 bases from J, the junction kept 3 bases outside the gene matches. The CDR3 is 15 amino acids. The germline CDR1 and CDR2 sequences are MNHNY and SVGAGI (reference sequence). The CDR3 region has the DNA TGTGCCAGCAGTTACCCGGACAGGGGGCTCTACGAGCAGTACTTC. It yields the protein CASSYPDRGLYEQYF.

V gene TRBV9 combines with J gene TRBJ2-3; D is unresolved. V lost 2 bases and J 6 bases, leaving 4 bases between the germline ends. The CDR3 loop spans 11 amino acids. Germline V gene lookup returns CDR1 SGDLS and CDR2 YYNGEE. Written as DNA, the CDR3 is TGTGCCAGCAGCGTCGCGGATACGCAGTATTTT. Protein sequence: CASSVADTQYF.

V gene TRBV9 combines with J gene TRBJ1-5; D is possibly TRBD1 (5 bases). The CDR3 contains 14 residues. Per the germline V gene, CDR1 is SGDLS and CDR2 is YYNGEE. Trimming removed 4 bases from V and 6 bases from J, with 14 bases in between. The CDR3 sequence is CASSLGEGSQPQHF. CDR3 nucleotide sequence: TGTGCCAGCAGCTTAGGGGAGGGGAGTCAGCCCCAGCATTTT.

This clone was seen only once. The chain carries TRBV7-3 and TRBJ2-1, with 8 bases fitting TRBD2. The CDR3 contains 16 residues. The V segment lost 5 bases and the J segment 7 bases; nucleotides outside the gene matches: 13. CDR1 SGHTA and CDR2 FQGTGA come from the germline V gene. CDR3 coding DNA: TGTGCCAGCAGCGCCCCAGGCGGGAGGCCTACGAATGAGCAGTTCTTC. Residues: CASSAPGGRPTNEQFF.

This clone was seen once. This rearrangement joins TRBV29-1 to TRBJ2-5, with 7 bases aligning to TRBD2. Germline values: CDR1 SQVTM, CDR2 ANQGSEA. Trimming cost V 4 bases and J 4 bases; bases outside gene matches: 3. The CDR3 spans 12 residues. The CDR3: CSVVGRGETQYF. In DNA, the CDR3 is TGCAGCGTTGTAGGGAGGGGAGAGACCCAGTACTTC.

V is TRBV27 and J is TRBJ2-1; D unclear. CDR3 length equals 16 residues. The V end lost 6 bases, the J end lost 5 bases, and 20 bases lay between the germline ends. The germline gives CDR1 MNHEY, CDR2 SMNVEV (reference sequence). CDR3 DNA: TGTGCCAGCAGCCGAATTCTTGAGGTAGCAGACAATGAGCAGTTCTTC. Translated, it gives CASSRILEVADNEQFF.

The rearrangement joins TRBV4-2 to TRBJ2-2, with TRBD2 matching over 14 bases. This CDR3 spans 19 amino acids. In germline, CDR1 is LGHNA, CDR2 YNFKEQ. V was pared by 6 bases and J by 2 bases, with 11 bases of the junction left unmatched. CDR3 coding DNA: TGTGCCAGCAGTCCTGACACGGGACTAGCGGGAGTAAACACCGGGGAGCTGTTTTTT. As protein: CASSPDTGLAGVNTGELFF.

The table lists this clone with a count of one. The chain employs TRBV11-2 and TRBJ1-1; 7 bases are a match to TRBD1. The CDR3 covers 14 residues. V dropped 4 bases and J dropped 3; count of bases not matched to a gene: 5. Germline V gene lookup returns CDR1 SGHAT and CDR2 FQNNGV. The chain's CDR3 is CASSSQGVDTEAFF. For the CDR3, the DNA is TGTGCCAGCAGCTCTCAGGGGGTGGACACTGAAGCTTTCTTT.

The chain employs TRBV14 and TRBJ2-5; D ambiguous. V was pared by 4 bases and J by 5 bases, with 8 bases between. CDR1 and CDR2 (germline): SGHDN, FVKESK. The CDR3 length is 12 residues. CDR3 coding DNA: TGTGCCAGCAGCCCAGCCGGGGAGACCCAGTACTTC. It translates to CASSPAGETQYF.

This clone was observed a handful of times. This sequence joins TRBV29-1 and TRBJ2-5; possible D gene TRBD2, 5 bases. This CDR3 has 12 residues. The germline V gene encodes CDR1 SQVTM and CDR2 ANQGSEA. The germline V and J ends were trimmed by 4 bases and 1 base, with 7 bases remaining between them. This CDR3 reads CSVVRAQETQYF. The CDR3 DNA is TGCAGCGTTGTGAGGGCCCAAGAGACCCAGTACTTC.

The chain joins TRBV9 to TRBJ1-4; TRBD1 might be the D (6 bases). Trimming took 4 bases from V and 5 from J, leaving 15 bases between them. Germline CDR1 reads SGDLS; CDR2 reads YYNGEE. The CDR3 is 15 residues long. This CDR3 is CASSPQQGSNEKLFF. CDR3 in DNA: TGTGCCAGCAGCCCTCAACAGGGATCCAATGAAAAACTGTTTTTT. The variable domain in full, completed from reference TRBV9 and TRBJ1-4, reads DSGVTQTPKHLITATGQRVTLRCSPRSGDLSVYWYQQSLDQGLQFLIQYYNGEERAKGNILERFSAQQFPDLHSELNLSSLELGDSALYFCASSPQQGSNEKLFFGSGTQLSVL.

This sequence joins TRBV21-1 and TRBJ1-2; the table's TRBD1 call for D was not verified on the DNA. TRBV21-1 is assigned pseudogene status. CDR3 size: 14 residues. The CDR3 sequence: CASSTYRETYGYTF. The CDR3 DNA sequence: TGTGCCAGCAGCACCTACAGGGAAACCTATGGCTACACCTTC.

This clone was counted a single time. The chain is built from TRBV27 and TRBJ1-1; possible D gene TRBD1, 5 bases. CDR1 and CDR2 (germline): MNHEY, SMNVEV (reference sequence). The V gene lost 3 bases and the J gene lost 0 bases, with 14 bases spanning the gap. This CDR3 region has 16 residues. The CDR3 coding sequence is TGTGCCAGCAGTTTGATCCCCGACAGCATGAACACTGAAGCTTTCTTT. Protein sequence: CASSLIPDSMNTEAFF.

As to this clone: An end of the junction differs from the germline gene, which may be a read error. The chain employs TRBV7-9 and TRBJ2-7, with unresolved D. CDR1 is SEHNR, CDR2 FQNEAQ, per germline (reference sequence). The CDR3 length is 15 residues. The CDR3 DNA sequence: TGTTCCAGCAGCTTAGCAGGTGGCGGAGACTACGAGCAGTACTTC. Translated: CSSSLAGGGDYEQYF.

The chain recombines TRBV19 with TRBJ1-3, with D tentatively TRBD1 (6 bases). The CDR3 consists of 14 residues. V was clipped by 6 bases and J by 2 bases, with 11 bases between them. Per germline, CDR1 LNHDA and CDR2 SQIVND (reference sequence). The CDR3 reads CASSPPGAGNTIYF. The CDR3 DNA sequence: TGTGCCAGTAGCCCCCCAGGGGCTGGAAACACCATATATTTT.

V and J are TRBV19 and TRBJ1-4; possibly TRBD1 for D (6 bases). Germline CDR1 is LNHDA and CDR2 is SQIVND (reference sequence). The CDR3 is 15 amino acids. The V end lost 4 bases, the J end lost 5 bases, and 14 bases lay between the germline ends. The CDR3 spells CASSTNRAQNEKLFF. The CDR3 nucleotides read TGTGCCAGTAGTACCAACAGGGCCCAAAATGAAAAACTGTTTTTT.